Listed below are T cell receptor beta chains from one sample, sequenced in a study of shared clonotypes between healthy human individuals. The table came from immunoSEQ multiplex PCR; TCRdb's copy has only in-frame clones and leaves some out. The sample records 2 million to 2.5 million clones, more than 90% being singletons. The sequenced sample consisted of naive CD4+ T cells sorted from blood. The receptors stem from a young man in good health. Each CDR3 is given with its conserved first and last residue. D genes are given only for firm matches. The size entry is marked missing in some rows and otherwise reads once, few, many or a size class.

size	length	V	D	J	CDR3	DNA
.	17	TRBV27	.	TRBJ1-1	CASSLSGVNSQRTEAFF	TGTGCCAGCAGTTTATCGGGGGTAAACAGCCAGAGAACTGAAGCTTTCTTT
once	13	TRBV13	TRBD1	TRBJ1-1	CASSLDRGTEAFF	TGTGCCAGCAGCTTAGACAGGGGCACTGAAGCTTTCTTT
.	14	TRBV27	.	TRBJ1-6	CASSLGEPNSPLHF	TGTGCCAGCAGTTTAGGAGAACCCAATTCACCCCTCCACTTT
.	14	TRBV5-5	.	TRBJ1-5	CASSLYPGNQPQHF	TGTGCCAGCAGCTTGTATCCAGGCAATCAGCCCCAGCATTTT
.	14	TRBV21-1	.	TRBJ2-3	CASSKGLPGAPQYF	TGTGCCAGCAGCAAAGGACTCCCTGGAGCTCCGCAGTATTTT
.	11	TRBV20-1	TRBD2	TRBJ2-5	CSAGEGETQYF	TGCAGTGCAGGGGAGGGAGAGACCCAGTACTTC
.	15	TRBV29-1	TRBD2	TRBJ2-1	CSVERLAGRRDEQFF	TGCAGCGTTGAACGACTAGCGGGGCGCCGCGATGAGCAGTTCTTC
.	13	TRBV6-5	TRBD1	TRBJ1-5	CASSTGGNQPQHF	TGTGCCAGCTCGACAGGGGGCAATCAGCCCCAGCATTTT
.	16	TRBV10-3	.	TRBJ1-3	CAISEGGNKGGNTIYF	TGTGCCATCAGTGAAGGAGGGAATAAGGGGGGAAACACCATATATTTT
.	18	TRBV30	.	TRBJ1-2	CAWSVQRRTAPFWYGYTF	TGTGCCTGGAGTGTACAAAGGCGGACAGCCCCCTTTTGGTATGGCTACACCTTC
.	15	TRBV10-3	TRBD1	TRBJ2-3	CAISEPVTGADTQYF	TGTGCCATCAGTGAGCCGGTGACAGGGGCAGATACGCAGTATTTT
.	17	TRBV7-2	TRBD2	TRBJ2-3	CASSLFIAGGGPYTQYF	TGTGCCAGCAGCTTATTCATAGCGGGAGGGGGTCCATATACGCAGTATTTT
.	12	TRBV6-4	.	TRBJ2-7	CASSDKSYEQYF	TGTGCCAGCAGTGACAAGAGCTACGAGCAGTACTTC
.	15	TRBV5-1	.	TRBJ1-6	CASSSGVPYNSPLHF	TGCGCCAGCAGCTCAGGGGTCCCCTATAATTCACCCCTCCACTTT
.	15	TRBV6-4	TRBD2	TRBJ2-1	CASKRLAGGSGEQFF	TGTGCCAGCAAAAGACTAGCGGGGGGGAGCGGTGAGCAGTTCTTC
.	14	TRBV6-1	TRBD1	TRBJ1-1	CASSGQGGNTEAFF	TGTGCCAGCAGCGGACAGGGTGGAAACACTGAAGCTTTCTTT
.	13	TRBV30	.	TRBJ2-1	CAWTGHRVDEQFF	TGTGCCTGGACAGGGCATCGGGTTGATGAGCAGTTCTTC
.	15	TRBV4-1	TRBD1	TRBJ1-5	CASSQAGTGVQPQHF	TGCGCCAGCAGCCAAGCCGGGACAGGGGTACAGCCCCAGCATTTT
.	11	TRBV10-3	.	TRBJ2-1	CATGQNNEQFF	TGTGCCACCGGACAGAACAATGAGCAGTTCTTC
.	15	TRBV11-2	.	TRBJ2-1	CASSLAGVGFDEQFF	TGTGCCAGCAGCTTAGCGGGGGTAGGTTTCGATGAGCAGTTCTTC
.	13	TRBV6-6	.	TRBJ1-2	CASILGTGYGYTF	TGTGCCAGCATACTGGGGACGGGGTATGGCTACACCTTC
once	13	TRBV30	.	TRBJ2-1	CGVGRGPRSEQFF	TGTGGAGTAGGGCGGGGGCCGAGGAGTGAGCAGTTCTTC
once	17	TRBV7-8	.	TRBJ2-3	CASSLALGFPPTDTQYF	TGTGCCAGCAGCTTAGCCCTCGGCTTCCCGCCGACAGATACGCAGTATTTT
.	13	TRBV5-6	TRBD1	TRBJ2-1	CASTRTGRNEQFF	TGTGCCAGCACCAGGACAGGACGCAATGAGCAGTTCTTC
.	15	TRBV7-9	.	TRBJ1-4	CASSLGAGANEKLFF	TGTGCCAGCAGCTTAGGGGCAGGGGCTAATGAAAAACTGTTTTTT
.	14	TRBV19	.	TRBJ2-2	CASTIASNTGELFF	TGTGCCAGTACGATAGCGTCGAACACCGGGGAGCTGTTTTTT
.	15	TRBV25-1	TRBD1	TRBJ1-3	CASRTGTGAGNTIYF	TGTGCCAGCAGGACCGGGACAGGGGCTGGAAACACCATATATTTT
.	12	TRBV6-5	.	TRBJ2-7	CASMRGTDEQYF	TGTGCCAGCATGAGGGGAACAGACGAGCAGTACTTC
.	15	TRBV4-3	.	TRBJ2-7	CASSQERAGPYEQYF	TGCGCCAGCAGCCAAGAGAGGGCGGGCCCCTACGAGCAGTACTTC
few	13	TRBV28	.	TRBJ1-2	CASRDLALYGYTF	TGTGCCAGCAGAGACTTGGCCCTCTATGGCTACACCTTC
.	15	TRBV5-1	TRBD1	TRBJ2-7	CASSLGAGGAYEQYF	TGCGCCAGCAGCTTGGGGGCAGGGGGAGCCTACGAGCAGTACTTC
.	11	TRBV5-4	.	TRBJ2-2	CASSGGRELFF	TGTGCCAGCAGCGGGGGGCGGGAGCTGTTTTTT
.	14	TRBV29-1	TRBD2	TRBJ2-4	CSVVSGTSGAIQYF	TGCAGCGTTGTCTCCGGGACTAGTGGGGCCATTCAGTACTTC
.	14	TRBV10-2	TRBD2	TRBJ2-1	CASKDRTSSNEQFF	TGCGCCAGCAAAGACAGGACTAGCAGCAATGAGCAGTTCTTC
.	14	TRBV7-3	TRBD1	TRBJ1-6	CASSSTGGNSPLHF	TGTGCCAGCAGCTCCACAGGGGGGAATTCACCCCTCCACTTT
.	12	TRBV28	TRBD1	TRBJ2-7	CASRVQGLGQYF	TGTGCCAGCAGAGTACAGGGGTTGGGGCAGTACTTC
.	14	TRBV4-1	TRBD1	TRBJ1-1	CASRRDRGNTEAFF	TGCGCCAGCAGGAGGGACAGGGGTAACACTGAAGCTTTCTTT
.	13	TRBV9	.	TRBJ1-2	CASSAGLNYGYTF	TGTGCCAGCAGCGCAGGGCTGAACTATGGCTACACCTTC
.	12	TRBV30	.	TRBJ2-7	CAWTRSVYEQYF	TGTGCCTGGACCAGAAGTGTGTACGAGCAGTACTTC
once	15	TRBV7-2	.	TRBJ2-7	CASSLRTGGHYEQYF	TGTGCCAGCAGCTTACGAACGGGGGGCCATTACGAGCAGTACTTC
.	15	TRBV6-5	.	TRBJ2-7	CASRAYSDPSYEQYF	TGTGCCAGCAGAGCTTATAGCGACCCGTCCTACGAGCAGTACTTC
.	13	TRBV6-6	.	TRBJ1-2	CASSYDTDYGYTF	TGTGCCAGCAGTTACGACACAGACTATGGCTACACCTTC
once	14	TRBV6-5	.	TRBJ1-2	CASRRREGDYGYTF	TGTGCCAGCAGACGACGTGAGGGGGACTATGGCTACACCTTC
.	14	TRBV6-1	TRBD1	TRBJ1-6	CASSRDRDNSPLHF	TGTGCCAGCAGCCGGGACAGGGATAATTCACCCCTCCACTTT
.	18	TRBV9	.	TRBJ2-6	CASSPYRDGVSGANVLTF	TGTGCCAGCAGCCCATACCGGGACGGCGTCTCTGGGGCCAACGTCCTGACTTTC
.	14	TRBV5-4	TRBD1	TRBJ1-6	CASRQDRGLSPLHF	TGTGCCAGCAGACAGGACAGGGGGCTTTCACCCCTCCACTTT
.	10	TRBV29-1	.	TRBJ2-1	CSVWWNEQFF	TGCAGCGTTTGGTGGAATGAGCAGTTCTTC
.	17	TRBV19	TRBD2	TRBJ2-5	CASSINSQRGGQETQYF	TGTGCCAGTAGTATAAACTCTCAGCGGGGAGGCCAAGAGACCCAGTACTTC
.	14	TRBV2	.	TRBJ2-7	CASRTEGSSYEQYF	TGTGCCAGCAGGACAGAGGGCTCCTCCTACGAGCAGTACTTC